A selection of T cell receptor beta chains follows, all from one sample in a study of cytomegalovirus exposure and HLA in healthy donors. Clones were read by immunoSEQ multiplex PCR, and TCRdb kept only the in-frame ones, dropping some. Altogether about 98,000 clones are present, around nine tenths being singletons, with the ten largest covering more than 3%. Sequences were obtained from PBMCs. The receptors shown here come from a woman in her thirties in good health and CMV-seronegative. CDR3s include the opening cysteine and the closing phenylalanine or tryptophan. D genes are given only for firm matches. Some rows mark clone size as missing; the rest say once, few, many or name a class of expanded clone.

J: TRBJ2-2
V: TRBV6-5
size: few
D: TRBD2
DNA: TGTGCCAGCAGTTCTTGGACTAGCGGGGCCTCCGGGGAGCTGTTTTTT
CDR3: CASSSWTSGASGELFF

J: TRBJ1-2
V: TRBV5-1
size: .
D: TRBD1
DNA: TGCGCCAGCCGGCTACTCCAGGGGGCACATGGCTACACCTTC
CDR3: CASRLLQGAHGYTF

J: TRBJ2-1
V: TRBV5-1
size: once
D: TRBD2
DNA: TGCGCCAGCAGCAGAGCGGGGGGACACAATGAGCAGTTCTTC
CDR3: CASSRAGGHNEQFF

J: TRBJ2-5
V: TRBV5-1
size: .
D: TRBD1
DNA: TGCGCCAGCAGCTTGGGCGTGGGACAGGGACAAGAGACCCAGTACTTC
CDR3: CASSLGVGQGQETQYF

J: TRBJ1-4
V: TRBV27
size: .
D: TRBD1
DNA: TGTGCCAGCAGTCCCCGGACAGGGAGGGAAAAACTGTTTTTT
CDR3: CASSPRTGREKLFF

J: TRBJ2-7
V: TRBV10-3
size: .
D: TRBD2
DNA: TGTGCCATCAGTGAGTCGGGGCGGGGGGCGGACTACGAGCAGTACTTC
CDR3: CAISESGRGADYEQYF

J: TRBJ1-3
V: TRBV6-5
size: .
D: .
DNA: TGTGCCAGCAGTTACGGAACAGCCGAAACGACCATATATTTT
CDR3: CASSYGTAETTIYF

J: TRBJ1-2
V: TRBV2
size: .
D: .
DNA: TGTGCCAGCAGTGCGGCGGGGCTTAACTATGGCTACACCTTC
CDR3: CASSAAGLNYGYTF

J: TRBJ2-3
V: TRBV7-9
size: .
D: TRBD1
DNA: TGTGCCAGCAGCCAGGGACAGGCGCGTAGCACAGATACGCAGTATTTT
CDR3: CASSQGQARSTDTQYF

J: TRBJ2-5
V: TRBV6-1
size: .
D: .
DNA: TGTGCCAGCAGTGGTAGGGGTTGGGGAGAGACCCAGTACTTC
CDR3: CASSGRGWGETQYF

J: TRBJ2-3
V: TRBV21-1
size: .
D: .
DNA: TGTGCCAGCAAGCGACTAGCGGGGGCCGCAGATACGCAGTATTTT
CDR3: CASKRLAGAADTQYF

J: TRBJ2-7
V: TRBV9
size: .
D: TRBD2
DNA: TGTGCCAGCGGAAGCGGGGGCTACGAGCAGTACTTC
CDR3: CASGSGGYEQYF

J: TRBJ2-2
V: TRBV5-1
size: .
D: TRBD2
DNA: TGCGCCAGCAGCGGACTAGCGGGAGGTGGCACCGGGGAGCTGTTTTTT
CDR3: CASSGLAGGGTGELFF

J: TRBJ1-2
V: TRBV7-8
size: .
D: TRBD1
DNA: TGTGCCAGCAGCTTCCGGACAGGGGGCCTCTACACCTTC
CDR3: CASSFRTGGLYTF

J: TRBJ1-1
V: TRBV5-6
size: once
D: .
DNA: TGTGCCAGCAGCCCCTGGAACACTGAAGCTTTCTTT
CDR3: CASSPWNTEAFF

J: TRBJ2-1
V: TRBV28
size: .
D: TRBD2
DNA: TGTGCCAGCGGACTAGCGGGAGTTTTTGAGCAGTTCTTC
CDR3: CASGLAGVFEQFF

J: TRBJ1-1
V: TRBV10-3
size: .
D: TRBD1
DNA: TGTGCCACTCAGGGGGGCACTGAAGCTTTCTTT
CDR3: CATQGGTEAFF

J: TRBJ1-5
V: TRBV4-1
size: .
D: .
DNA: TGCGCCAGCAGCCAAGAATTCGCGGGATGGGATAGCAATCAGCCCCAGCATTTT
CDR3: CASSQEFAGWDSNQPQHF

J: TRBJ2-6
V: TRBV19
size: .
D: TRBD1
DNA: TGTGCCAGTAGGCCACGTCCGGGACAGGGGGATTCTGGGGCCAACGTCCTGACTTTC
CDR3: CASRPRPGQGDSGANVLTF

J: TRBJ1-1
V: TRBV20-1
size: .
D: .
DNA: TGCAGTGCACCAGAGAACACTGAAGCTTTCTTT
CDR3: CSAPENTEAFF

J: TRBJ2-2
V: TRBV11-2
size: .
D: .
DNA: TGTGCCAGCAGCTTCGCCGGGACCGGGGAGCTGTTTTTT
CDR3: CASSFAGTGELFF

J: TRBJ1-2
V: TRBV9
size: .
D: .
DNA: TGTGCCAGCAGCCAGGATCCTAACTATGGCTACACCTTC
CDR3: CASSQDPNYGYTF

J: TRBJ1-1
V: TRBV9
size: .
D: .
DNA: TGTGCCAGCAGGACAGGATCGGGGCCCACTGAAGCTTTCTTT
CDR3: CASRTGSGPTEAFF

J: TRBJ2-1
V: TRBV10-3
size: .
D: .
DNA: TGTGCCATCGCATCATTGAGCTCCTACAATGAGCAGTTCTTC
CDR3: CAIASLSSYNEQFF

J: TRBJ1-4
V: TRBV5-1
size: .
D: TRBD1
DNA: TGCGCCAGCAGCACAGGACAGGGAAACGAAAAACTGTTTTTT
CDR3: CASSTGQGNEKLFF

J: TRBJ1-1
V: TRBV7-2
size: .
D: .
DNA: TGTGCCAGCAGCTCCAGACTCAACCAAGAAGCTTTCTTT
CDR3: CASSSRLNQEAFF

J: TRBJ1-1
V: TRBV19
size: .
D: TRBD1
DNA: TGTGCCAGTAAAGTAGACAGGGTGAACACTGAAGCTTTCTTT
CDR3: CASKVDRVNTEAFF

J: TRBJ1-1
V: TRBV11-3
size: .
D: .
DNA: TGTGCCAGCAGCAAAGGGGCAGGTGAAGCTTTCTTT
CDR3: CASSKGAGEAFF

J: TRBJ1-1
V: TRBV5-4
size: .
D: .
DNA: TGTGCCAGCAGCTTCCCCGAGGGTCCGTCGGCTGAAGCTTTCTTT
CDR3: CASSFPEGPSAEAFF

J: TRBJ1-2
V: TRBV29-1
size: .
D: TRBD1
DNA: TGCAGCGTTGAAGAGGACAGGGGGCCTGGCTACACCTTC
CDR3: CSVEEDRGPGYTF

J: TRBJ1-6
V: TRBV6-5
size: few
D: .
DNA: TGTGCCAGCAGCCCGCCCGGGGGGAGGAGTTCACCCCTCCACTTT
CDR3: CASSPPGGRSSPLHF

J: TRBJ1-2
V: TRBV18
size: .
D: .
DNA: TGTGCCAGCTCACCGACACGGGATGCTAACTATGGCTACACCTTC
CDR3: CASSPTRDANYGYTF

J: TRBJ1-1
V: TRBV19
size: .
D: TRBD1
DNA: TGTGCCAGTAGTGCCCAGGGGGCCACTGAAGCTTTCTTT
CDR3: CASSAQGATEAFF

J: TRBJ1-4
V: TRBV4-1
size: .
D: TRBD1
DNA: TGCGCCAGCAGCGTAAGGGACAGTCGGGCAACTAATGAAAAACTGTTTTTT
CDR3: CASSVRDSRATNEKLFF

J: TRBJ1-2
V: TRBV28
size: .
D: TRBD1
DNA: TGTGCCAGCAGTCTCGGACAGGGGACCGCTAACTATGGCTACACCTTC
CDR3: CASSLGQGTANYGYTF

J: TRBJ2-1
V: TRBV18
size: .
D: TRBD1
DNA: TGTGCCAGCTCACCCGGGACAGACAACAATGAGCAGTTCTTC
CDR3: CASSPGTDNNEQFF

J: TRBJ1-2
V: TRBV7-9
size: .
D: TRBD1
DNA: TGTGCCAGCAGCTTAGCGGCGGACAGGGCAACACTCCTCTATGGCTACACCTTC
CDR3: CASSLAADRATLLYGYTF

J: TRBJ2-7
V: TRBV27
size: .
D: .
DNA: TGTGCCAGCAGCGACAATTCCTACGAGCAGTACTTC
CDR3: CASSDNSYEQYF

J: TRBJ1-2
V: TRBV27
size: .
D: TRBD1
DNA: TGTGCCAGCAGTTTGGCGACAGGGGGCCGCTATGGCTACACCTTC
CDR3: CASSLATGGRYGYTF

J: TRBJ2-2
V: TRBV5-1
size: .
D: TRBD2
DNA: TGCGCCAGCAGCTTAGCGGGGACGAACACCGGGGAGCTGTTTTTT
CDR3: CASSLAGTNTGELFF

J: TRBJ1-2
V: TRBV4-3
size: .
D: .
DNA: TGCGCCAGCAAGGCCCGGGGAACGGGTGGCTACACCTTC
CDR3: CASKARGTGGYTF

J: TRBJ2-7
V: TRBV28
size: .
D: .
DNA: TGTGCCAGTTGGGATGGGAGGGGGTACGAGCAGTACTTC
CDR3: CASWDGRGYEQYF

J: TRBJ2-7
V: TRBV4-2
size: once
D: TRBD2
DNA: TGTGCCAGCAGCCGGACCGGGACTAGCCCCTACGAGCAGTACTTC
CDR3: CASSRTGTSPYEQYF

J: TRBJ2-7
V: TRBV7-8
size: .
D: TRBD1
DNA: TGTGCCAGCAGCTTATCTGGGGACAGGGTCGGGCAGTACTTC
CDR3: CASSLSGDRVGQYF

J: TRBJ2-7
V: TRBV6-1
size: .
D: TRBD1
DNA: TGTGCCAGCAGGACTTCGGACAGGGTAACCTACGAGCAGTACTTC
CDR3: CASRTSDRVTYEQYF

J: TRBJ2-4
V: TRBV2
size: .
D: .
DNA: TGTGCCAGCAGTGTCGGGGGGCTGAACATTCAGTACTTC
CDR3: CASSVGGLNIQYF

J: TRBJ1-5
V: TRBV7-9
size: .
D: TRBD1
DNA: TGTGCCAGCAGCTCGACAGGGGGAAATACTCATAGCAATCAGCCCCAGCATTTT
CDR3: CASSSTGGNTHSNQPQHF

J: TRBJ1-2
V: TRBV28
size: .
D: .
DNA: TGTGCCAGCACTTCCCAGGTGGGCCCCGCTTCATATGGCTACACCTTC
CDR3: CASTSQVGPASYGYTF

J: TRBJ2-7
V: TRBV5-1
size: .
D: .
DNA: TGCGCCAGCCGAGGTGATAGGGGTTCGGTGGGCTACGAGCAGTACTTC
CDR3: CASRGDRGSVGYEQYF

J: TRBJ2-1
V: TRBV9
size: .
D: TRBD2
DNA: TGTGCCAGCAGCAGCGGGAGTGAGTACAATGAGCAGTTCTTC
CDR3: CASSSGSEYNEQFF

J: TRBJ2-3
V: TRBV20-1
size: .
D: .
DNA: TGCAGTGCTAGGGGGGGTGGTACGCAGTATTTT
CDR3: CSARGGGTQYF

J: TRBJ2-7
V: TRBV19
size: .
D: TRBD2
DNA: TGTGCCAGTAGTGTGACTAGCGGAACCTACGAGCAGTACTTC
CDR3: CASSVTSGTYEQYF

J: TRBJ2-3
V: TRBV6-6
size: .
D: .
DNA: TGTGCCAGCGCAAGGGGGGGGAGCACAGATACGCAGTATTTT
CDR3: CASARGGSTDTQYF

J: TRBJ2-3
V: TRBV5-1
size: .
D: TRBD2
DNA: TGCGCCAGCAGCTGGGGTTGGAGCGGGGGCCGATTAGATACGCAGTATTTT
CDR3: CASSWGWSGGRLDTQYF